A selection of T cell receptor beta chains follows, all from one sample in a study of CDR3 diversity in severe acne. TCRdb itself ran the PCR reads through MiXCR, one entry per CDR3 protein. The data hold approximately 90,000 distinct CDR3 sequences, with around 50% observed a single time. Sequencing was performed on blood. All receptors derive from a male donor with severe acne vulgaris. The CDR3 runs from the conserved cysteine through the conserved F or W. D genes are given only for firm matches. Rows give clone size only sometimes, using once, few, many, or a class for an expanded clone.

v_call: TRBV7-2
d_call: .
clone_size: .
j_call: TRBJ1-4
cdr3_aa: CASMRRANEKLFF
cdr3_nt: TGTGCCAGCATGAGACGGGCGAATGAAAAACTGTTTTTT

v_call: TRBV9
d_call: TRBD2
clone_size: .
j_call: TRBJ2-7
cdr3_aa: CASSASGSGYEQYF
cdr3_nt: TGTGCCAGCAGCGCGAGCGGGAGCGGGTACGAGCAGTACTTC

v_call: TRBV29-1
d_call: .
clone_size: .
j_call: TRBJ1-1
cdr3_aa: CSVEDLGTEAFF
cdr3_nt: TGCAGCGTTGAGGACCTTGGGACTGAAGCTTTCTTT

v_call: TRBV28
d_call: .
clone_size: few
j_call: TRBJ2-5
cdr3_aa: CASGVPQTQYF
cdr3_nt: TGTGCCAGCGGGGTTCCCCAGACCCAGTACTTC

v_call: TRBV7-2
d_call: .
clone_size: many
j_call: TRBJ2-1
cdr3_aa: CASSLPVNYNEQFF
cdr3_nt: TGTGCCAGCAGCCTGCCCGTGAACTACAATGAGCAGTTCTTC

v_call: TRBV20-1
d_call: .
clone_size: .
j_call: TRBJ1-1
cdr3_aa: CSARRGRTEAFF
cdr3_nt: TGCAGTGCTAGGAGGGGTAGGACTGAAGCTTTCTTT

v_call: TRBV29-1
d_call: .
clone_size: .
j_call: TRBJ1-1
cdr3_aa: CSVEVMRPPGFNTEAFF
cdr3_nt: TGCAGCGTTGAAGTTATGCGCCCCCCCGGCTTTAACACTGAAGCTTTCTTT

v_call: TRBV10-3
d_call: .
clone_size: .
j_call: TRBJ2-7
cdr3_aa: CAISEPGISYEQYF
cdr3_nt: TGTGCCATCAGTGAACCCGGGATCTCCTACGAGCAGTACTTC

v_call: TRBV20-1
d_call: TRBD2
clone_size: .
j_call: TRBJ2-5
cdr3_aa: CSARETSGRNIETQYF
cdr3_nt: TGCAGTGCTAGAGAGACTAGCGGGAGAAATATAGAGACCCAGTACTTC

v_call: TRBV7-9
d_call: TRBD1
clone_size: .
j_call: TRBJ1-4
cdr3_aa: CASSPRQGSYEKLFF
cdr3_nt: TGTGCCAGCAGCCCAAGACAGGGGAGTTATGAAAAACTGTTTTTT

v_call: TRBV29-1
d_call: TRBD1
clone_size: many
j_call: TRBJ1-1
cdr3_aa: CSVEEGPYRGNTEAFF
cdr3_nt: TGCAGCGTTGAAGAGGGGCCTTACAGGGGGAACACTGAAGCTTTCTTT

v_call: TRBV9
d_call: .
clone_size: many
j_call: TRBJ2-7
cdr3_aa: CASSVAIPTAGTPSYEQYF
cdr3_nt: TGTGCCAGCAGCGTAGCTATACCTACCGCCGGGACACCCTCCTACGAGCAGTACTTC

v_call: TRBV4-1
d_call: .
clone_size: .
j_call: TRBJ2-2
cdr3_aa: CASSSGLPGYELFF
cdr3_nt: TGCGCCAGCAGCTCGGGGCTCCCTGGCTACGAGCTGTTTTTT

v_call: TRBV20-1
d_call: TRBD2
clone_size: .
j_call: TRBJ2-7
cdr3_aa: CSPETSGRANIVPYF
cdr3_nt: TGCAGTCCGGAGACTAGCGGGAGGGCCAATATTGTTCCGTACTTC

v_call: TRBV28
d_call: TRBD2
clone_size: .
j_call: TRBJ2-1
cdr3_aa: CASSRRTSGRNEQFF
cdr3_nt: TGTGCCAGCAGCCGAAGGACTAGCGGGAGGAATGAGCAGTTCTTC

v_call: TRBV20-1
d_call: .
clone_size: many
j_call: TRBJ2-6
cdr3_aa: CSAREGVVLTF
cdr3_nt: TGCAGTGCTAGAGAGGGGGTCGTCCTGACTTTC

v_call: TRBV25-1
d_call: TRBD1
clone_size: .
j_call: TRBJ1-2
cdr3_aa: CASSRTGNYGYTF
cdr3_nt: TGTGCCAGCAGTCGGACAGGGAACTATGGCTACACCTTC

v_call: TRBV25-1
d_call: TRBD1
clone_size: many
j_call: TRBJ2-2
cdr3_aa: CASSESPGQGRGTGELFF
cdr3_nt: TGTGCCAGCAGTGAATCCCCTGGACAGGGACGAGGCACCGGGGAGCTGTTTTTT

v_call: TRBV2
d_call: TRBD2
clone_size: many
j_call: TRBJ2-3
cdr3_aa: CASSESGSSTDTQYF
cdr3_nt: TGTGCCAGCAGTGAGAGCGGGAGCAGCACAGATACGCAGTATTTT

v_call: TRBV9
d_call: .
clone_size: .
j_call: TRBJ1-1
cdr3_aa: CASSVTSSGADRTEAFF
cdr3_nt: TGTGCCAGCAGCGTAACCTCCTCAGGGGCGGATCGCACTGAAGCTTTCTTT

v_call: TRBV2
d_call: TRBD1
clone_size: many
j_call: TRBJ1-2
cdr3_aa: CASSDQTGVYGYTF
cdr3_nt: TGTGCCAGCAGTGATCAGACAGGGGTCTATGGCTACACCTTC

v_call: TRBV18
d_call: .
clone_size: .
j_call: TRBJ2-7
cdr3_aa: CASSPATDSSYEQYF
cdr3_nt: TGTGCCAGCTCACCTGCGACAGACTCTTCCTACGAGCAGTACTTC

v_call: TRBV4-1
d_call: .
clone_size: .
j_call: TRBJ1-1
cdr3_aa: CASSQGGFGTGAFF
cdr3_nt: TGCGCCAGCAGCCAGGGAGGTTTTGGTACTGGAGCTTTCTTT

v_call: TRBV7-9
d_call: TRBD1
clone_size: .
j_call: TRBJ1-1
cdr3_aa: CASRAEGATEAFF
cdr3_nt: TGTGCCAGCAGAGCTGAGGGGGCCACTGAAGCTTTCTTT

v_call: TRBV27
d_call: TRBD1
clone_size: .
j_call: TRBJ1-3
cdr3_aa: CASSRTYGQAGNTIYF
cdr3_nt: TGTGCCAGCAGTCGAACCTACGGACAGGCTGGAAACACCATATATTTT

v_call: TRBV4-3
d_call: .
clone_size: many
j_call: TRBJ2-3
cdr3_aa: CASSQGMGTQYF
cdr3_nt: TGCGCCAGCAGCCAAGGGATGGGTACGCAGTATTTT

v_call: TRBV5-1
d_call: .
clone_size: many
j_call: TRBJ2-7
cdr3_aa: CASSLAGSLSYEQYF
cdr3_nt: TGCGCCAGCAGCTTGGCGGGTTCTCTCTCCTACGAGCAGTACTTC

v_call: TRBV15
d_call: TRBD1
clone_size: many
j_call: TRBJ2-1
cdr3_aa: CATSEDRGLNEQFF
cdr3_nt: TGTGCCACCAGCGAGGACAGGGGGCTAAATGAGCAGTTCTTC

v_call: TRBV6-2/TRBV6-3
d_call: TRBD2
clone_size: .
j_call: TRBJ2-1
cdr3_aa: CASSSRTSGRAHNEQFF
cdr3_nt: TGTGCCAGCAGTTCCAGGACTAGCGGGAGGGCCCACAATGAGCAGTTCTTC

v_call: TRBV19
d_call: .
clone_size: many
j_call: TRBJ1-6
cdr3_aa: CASSQDRLASPLHF
cdr3_nt: TGTGCCAGTAGTCAGGACAGATTGGCTTCACCCCTCCACTTT

v_call: TRBV25-1
d_call: .
clone_size: .
j_call: TRBJ2-6
cdr3_aa: CASSYSTDPGANVLTF
cdr3_nt: TGTGCCAGCAGCTACTCGACGGATCCTGGGGCCAACGTCCTGACTTTC

v_call: TRBV18
d_call: .
clone_size: medium-sized
j_call: TRBJ2-1
cdr3_aa: CASSRTQDYNEQFF
cdr3_nt: TGTGCCAGCTCAAGGACACAGGACTACAATGAGCAGTTCTTC

v_call: TRBV5-1
d_call: .
clone_size: .
j_call: TRBJ2-2
cdr3_aa: CASSKGQRTGELFF
cdr3_nt: TGCGCCAGCAGCAAAGGACAGCGGACCGGGGAGCTGTTTTTT

v_call: TRBV6-5
d_call: TRBD1
clone_size: .
j_call: TRBJ2-1
cdr3_aa: CASRSRDSTYNEQFF
cdr3_nt: TGTGCCAGCAGAAGCCGGGACAGCACCTACAATGAGCAGTTCTTC

v_call: TRBV7-9
d_call: .
clone_size: .
j_call: TRBJ2-2
cdr3_aa: CASSLLSSGELFF
cdr3_nt: TGTGCCAGCAGCTTACTTTCGAGCGGGGAGCTGTTTTTT